The source of this T cell receptor beta chain is a study of cytomegalovirus exposure and HLA in healthy donors. Study-level background: The platform used for the 100 to 150 validation repertoires matched that of the roughly 700 first-cohort repertoires, a later analysis reported.

Whole-study findings and limits: Subsequent analysis showed first-cohort TCR clusters tending to co-occur in 120 validation repertoires. Rarity characterized most TCR sequences, yet some public TCRs appeared in many donors. It was reportedly the case that the classifier diagnosed cytomegalovirus status with high specificity and sensitivity.

As concerns this clone: The antigen is not known.

Profiling relied on immunoSEQ multiplex PCR, and the TCRdb table lists in-frame clones only, not all of them. The table includes 110,000 to 150,000 clones, about 90% detected once. Germline CDR1 and CDR2: SEHNR and FQNEAQ (reference sequence). The CDR3 contains 14 residues. V lost 5 bases and J 3 bases, leaving 13 bases between the germline ends. The chain employs TRBV7-9 and TRBJ1-1; possibly TRBD1 for D (5 bases). What was sequenced was PBMCs. The clonotype comes from a young woman in good health and CMV-seropositive. CDR3 protein: CASSPFRGDTEAFF. The CDR3 nucleotides read TGTGCCAGCAGCCCTTTTCGGGGGGACACTGAAGCTTTCTTT.